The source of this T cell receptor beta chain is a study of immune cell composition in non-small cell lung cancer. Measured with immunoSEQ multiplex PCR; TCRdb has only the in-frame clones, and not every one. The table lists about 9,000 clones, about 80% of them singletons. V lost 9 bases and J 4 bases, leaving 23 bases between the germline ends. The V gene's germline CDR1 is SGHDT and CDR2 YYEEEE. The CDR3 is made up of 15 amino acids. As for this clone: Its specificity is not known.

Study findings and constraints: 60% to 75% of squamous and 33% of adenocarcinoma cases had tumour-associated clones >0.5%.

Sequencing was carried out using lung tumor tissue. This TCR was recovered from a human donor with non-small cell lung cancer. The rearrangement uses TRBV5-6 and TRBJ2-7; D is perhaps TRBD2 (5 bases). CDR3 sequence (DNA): TGTGCCACCCACAAGATACAAGGAGGTTTTTACGAGCAGTACTTC. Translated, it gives CATHKIQGGFYEQYF. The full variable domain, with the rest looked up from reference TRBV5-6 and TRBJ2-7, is DAGVTQSPTHLIKTRGQQVTLRCSPKSGHDTVSWYQQALGQGPQFIFQYYEEEERQRGNFPDRFSGHQFPNYSSELNVNALLLGDSALYLCATHKIQGGFYEQYFGPGTRLTVT.